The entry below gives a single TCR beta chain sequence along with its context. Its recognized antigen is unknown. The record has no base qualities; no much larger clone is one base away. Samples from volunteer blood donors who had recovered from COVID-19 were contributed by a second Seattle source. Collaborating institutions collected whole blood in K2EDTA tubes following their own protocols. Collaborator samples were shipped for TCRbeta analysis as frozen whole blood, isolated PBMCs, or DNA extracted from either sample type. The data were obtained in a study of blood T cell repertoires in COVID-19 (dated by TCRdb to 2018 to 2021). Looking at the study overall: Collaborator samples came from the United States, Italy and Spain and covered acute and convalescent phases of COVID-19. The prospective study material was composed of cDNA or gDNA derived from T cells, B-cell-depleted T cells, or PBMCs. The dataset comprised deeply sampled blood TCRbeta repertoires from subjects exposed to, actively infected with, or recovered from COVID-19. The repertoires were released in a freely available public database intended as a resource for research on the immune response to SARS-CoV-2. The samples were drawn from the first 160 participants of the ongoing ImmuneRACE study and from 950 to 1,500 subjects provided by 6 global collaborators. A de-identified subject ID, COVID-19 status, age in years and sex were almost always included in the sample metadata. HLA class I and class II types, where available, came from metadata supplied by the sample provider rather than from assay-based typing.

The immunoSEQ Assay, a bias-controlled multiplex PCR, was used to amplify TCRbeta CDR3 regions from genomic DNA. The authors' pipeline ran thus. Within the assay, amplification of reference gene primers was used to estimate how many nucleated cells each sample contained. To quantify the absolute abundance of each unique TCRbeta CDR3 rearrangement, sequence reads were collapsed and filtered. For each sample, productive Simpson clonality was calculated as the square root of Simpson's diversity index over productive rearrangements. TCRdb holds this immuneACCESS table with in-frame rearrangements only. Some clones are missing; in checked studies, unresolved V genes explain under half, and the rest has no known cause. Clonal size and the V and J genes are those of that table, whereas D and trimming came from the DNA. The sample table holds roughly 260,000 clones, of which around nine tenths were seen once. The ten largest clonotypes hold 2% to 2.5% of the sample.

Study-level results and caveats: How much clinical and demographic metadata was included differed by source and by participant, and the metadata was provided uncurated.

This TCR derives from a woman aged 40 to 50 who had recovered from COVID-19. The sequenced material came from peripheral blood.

For the CDR3, the sequence is CASSSLQGLAKNIQYF. At the DNA level, the sequence is TGTGCCAGTAGCAGCCTCCAGGGACTAGCCAAAAACATTCAGTACTTC. The chain is encoded by TRBV19 joined to TRBJ2-4; perhaps TRBD2 is the D gene, with 6 bases matching. The germline V gene (reference sequence) sets CDR1 to LNHDA and CDR2 to SQIVND. The CDR3 contains 16 residues, cysteine and phenylalanine counted. The retained sequence is limited to the CDR3, 48 bases, with the frame set at the first base. V and J are truncated by 6 bases and 0 bases respectively, leaving an intervening sequence of 15 bases.